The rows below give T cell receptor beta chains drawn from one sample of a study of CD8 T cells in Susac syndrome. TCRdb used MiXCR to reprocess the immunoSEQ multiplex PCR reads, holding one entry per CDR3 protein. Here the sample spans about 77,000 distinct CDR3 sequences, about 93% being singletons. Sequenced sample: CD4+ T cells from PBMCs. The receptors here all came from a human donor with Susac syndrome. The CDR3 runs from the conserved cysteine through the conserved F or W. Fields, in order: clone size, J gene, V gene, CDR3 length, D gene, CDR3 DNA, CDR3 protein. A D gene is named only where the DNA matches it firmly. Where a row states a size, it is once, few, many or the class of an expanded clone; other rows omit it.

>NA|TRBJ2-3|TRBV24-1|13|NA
TGTGCCACTCGCAGGGACCACACAGATACGCAGTATTTT
CATRRDHTDTQYF
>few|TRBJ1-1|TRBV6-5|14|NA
TGTGCCAGCAGTTACTCGAGGGGGGATACTGAAGCTTTCTTT
CASSYSRGDTEAFF
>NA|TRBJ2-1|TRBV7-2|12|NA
TGTGCCAGCAGCTTAGTTGGGAATGAGCAGTTCTTC
CASSLVGNEQFF
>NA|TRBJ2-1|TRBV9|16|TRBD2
TGTGCCAGCAGCGTAGCTGGGACTAGCGGTTACAATGAGCAGTTCTTC
CASSVAGTSGYNEQFF
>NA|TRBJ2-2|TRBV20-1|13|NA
TGCAGTGCTAGAGGCAGCGTGGGCGGGGAGCTGTTTTTT
CSARGSVGGELFF
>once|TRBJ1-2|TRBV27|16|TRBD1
TGTGCCAGCACACCTCAGCCCCGGACAGGGAACTATGGCTACACCTTC
CASTPQPRTGNYGYTF
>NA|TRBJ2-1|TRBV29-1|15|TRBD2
TGCAGCGTAACCTCCCGCACTAGCGGTGACAATGAGCAGTTCTTC
CSVTSRTSGDNEQFF
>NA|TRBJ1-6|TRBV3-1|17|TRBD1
TGTGCCAGCAGCCAAGATAAGGGGGCGCCGGATAATTCACCCCTCCACTTT
CASSQDKGAPDNSPLHF
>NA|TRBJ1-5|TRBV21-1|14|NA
TGTGCCCCCTCGGGGGGCAAGAGCAATCAGCCCCAGCATTTT
CAPSGGKSNQPQHF
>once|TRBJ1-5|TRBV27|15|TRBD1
TGTGCCAGCAGCGCCAGGGACAGCTTCAATCAGCCCCAGCATTTT
CASSARDSFNQPQHF
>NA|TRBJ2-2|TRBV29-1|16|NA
TGCAGCGTCGAAACGCCCCAAGGGTTGAACACCGGGGAGCTGTTTTTT
CSVETPQGLNTGELFF
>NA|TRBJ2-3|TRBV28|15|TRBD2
TGTGCCAGCAGAACTAGCGGGTCTGAGGGAGATACGCAGTATTTT
CASRTSGSEGDTQYF
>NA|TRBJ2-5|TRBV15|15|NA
TGTGCCACCAGCAGAGATTTGGGGCCGCGGGGGACCCAGTACTTC
CATSRDLGPRGTQYF
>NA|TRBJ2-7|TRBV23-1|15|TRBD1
TGCGCCAGCAGCCAGGCACAGGGGGTCGGGTACGAGCAGTACTTC
CASSQAQGVGYEQYF
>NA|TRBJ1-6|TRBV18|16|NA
TGTGCCAGCTCACCGCTCGACGGCACAGCGAATTCACCCCTCCACTTT
CASSPLDGTANSPLHF
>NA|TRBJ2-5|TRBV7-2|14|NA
TGTGCCAGCAGCCACCGAAAGACGACCGAGACCCAGTACTTC
CASSHRKTTETQYF
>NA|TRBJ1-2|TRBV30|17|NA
TGTGCCTGGGAGAGACGCGGGTTACGGTTGGTTAACTATGGCTACACCTTC
CAWERRGLRLVNYGYTF
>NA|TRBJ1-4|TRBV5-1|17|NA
TGCGCCAGCAGCTCCGGAGGTGGACAGTGGCCTAATGAAAAACTGTTTTTT
CASSSGGGQWPNEKLFF
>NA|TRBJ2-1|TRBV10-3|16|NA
TGTGCCATCAGTACGCCCGGGACCCAAGCGAACAATGAGCAGTTCTTC
CAISTPGTQANNEQFF
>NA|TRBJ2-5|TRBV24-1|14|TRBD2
TGTGCCACCAGTGCGGGGGGGAAGGAGGAGACCCAGTACTTC
CATSAGGKEETQYF
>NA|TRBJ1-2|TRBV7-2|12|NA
TGTGCCAGCAGCTTTGAGGGATATGGCTACACCTTC
CASSFEGYGYTF
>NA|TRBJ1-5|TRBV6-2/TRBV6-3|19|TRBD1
TGTGCCAGCAGTTTCCGGAGGGGGGACAGGGTCAAATTCAATCAGCCCCAGCATTTT
CASSFRRGDRVKFNQPQHF
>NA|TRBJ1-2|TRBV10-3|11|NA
TGTGCCATCAGTGAAATGGGTGGCTACACCTTC
CAISEMGGYTF
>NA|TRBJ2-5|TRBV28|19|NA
TGTGCCAGCAGTCCCTTGGGTAGAAGACCGAGCGGACTTCAAGAGACCCAGTACTTC
CASSPLGRRPSGLQETQYF
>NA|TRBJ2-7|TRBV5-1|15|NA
TGCGCCAGCTCTTCTCCCGGGACCGAAATCTACGAGCAGTACTTC
CASSSPGTEIYEQYF
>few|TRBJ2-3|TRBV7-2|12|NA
TGTGCCAGCAGCTTTTTTGGAGATACGCAGTATTTT
CASSFFGDTQYF
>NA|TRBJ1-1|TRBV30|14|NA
TGTGCCTGGAGTGTATCGACGTCGAACACTGAAGCTTTCTTT
CAWSVSTSNTEAFF
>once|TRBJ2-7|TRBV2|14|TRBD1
TGTGCCAGCAGTGAAGGGACAGGATCCTACGAGCAGTACTTC
CASSEGTGSYEQYF
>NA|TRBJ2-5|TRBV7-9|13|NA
TGTGCCAGCAGCTTAACTGCCCAAGAGACCCAGTACTTC
CASSLTAQETQYF
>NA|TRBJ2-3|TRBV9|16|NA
TGTGCCAGCAGCGTAGCTCGACTGAAAAGCACAGATACGCAGTATTTT
CASSVARLKSTDTQYF
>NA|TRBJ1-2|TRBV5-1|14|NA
TGCGCCAGCAGCTTGGTTACAGGCGCCCCCGGCTACACCTTC
CASSLVTGAPGYTF
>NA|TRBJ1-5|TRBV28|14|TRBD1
TGTGCCAGCAGAACGGACAGGGCAGGGCAGCCCCAGCATTTT
CASRTDRAGQPQHF
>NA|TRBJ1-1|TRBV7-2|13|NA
TGTGCCAGCAGCACGCAGGTGAACACTGAAGCTTTCTTT
CASSTQVNTEAFF
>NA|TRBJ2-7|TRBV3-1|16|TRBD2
TGTGCCAGCAGCCGAGGGGTAGCGGGAGGGCTGTACGAGCAGTACTTC
CASSRGVAGGLYEQYF
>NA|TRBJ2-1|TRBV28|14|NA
TGTGCCAGCAGTACGACAGGCTATAACAATGAGCAGTTCTTC
CASSTTGYNNEQFF
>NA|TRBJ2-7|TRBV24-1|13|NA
TGTGCCACCAGTGATTGGGGTCGGGCCGAGCAGTACTTC
CATSDWGRAEQYF
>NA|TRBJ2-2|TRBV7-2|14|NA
TGTGCCAGCAGCTCCAACACGAACACCGGGGAGCTGTTTTTT
CASSSNTNTGELFF
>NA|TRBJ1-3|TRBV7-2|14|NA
TGTGCCAGCAGCTTAGCTTACGGTGGAAACACCATATATTTT
CASSLAYGGNTIYF
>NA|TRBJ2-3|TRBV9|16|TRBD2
TGTGCCAGCACCCTTGGGACTAGCGGAATCACAGATACGCAGTATTTT
CASTLGTSGITDTQYF
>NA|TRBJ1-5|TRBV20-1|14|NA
TGCAGTGCTACAACAGGGAACGGCAATCAGCCCCAGCATTTT
CSATTGNGNQPQHF
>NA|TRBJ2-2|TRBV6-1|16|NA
TGTGCCAGCGGGCCCTATCCAGGCAGTTCCACCGGGGAGCTGTTTTTT
CASGPYPGSSTGELFF
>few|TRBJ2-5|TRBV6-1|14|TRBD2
TGTGCCAGCAGTCCGACTAGCGGGGGAGAGACCCAGTACTTC
CASSPTSGGETQYF
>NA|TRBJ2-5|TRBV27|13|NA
TGTGCCAGCAGTTGGGGCAGGGGCGAGACCCAGTACTTC
CASSWGRGETQYF
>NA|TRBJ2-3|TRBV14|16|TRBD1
TGTGCCAGCAGCCAGCACCGGGACAGAAATTTAGATACGCAGTATTTT
CASSQHRDRNLDTQYF
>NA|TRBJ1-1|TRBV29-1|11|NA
TGCAGCGTCCTCAAAGACAGGAAAGCTTTCTTT
CSVLKDRKAFF
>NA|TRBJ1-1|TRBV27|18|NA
TGTGCCAGCAGTTCAAGAGCGAGAACAACAGGGTATGTCGCTGAAGCTTTCTTT
CASSSRARTTGYVAEAFF
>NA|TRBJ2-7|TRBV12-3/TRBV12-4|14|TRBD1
TGTGCCAGCAAAGGGACAGCGGCCTCCTACGAGCAGTACTTC
CASKGTAASYEQYF
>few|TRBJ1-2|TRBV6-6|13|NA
TGTGCCAGCAGTTACGGGGGGAACTATGGCTACACCTTC
CASSYGGNYGYTF
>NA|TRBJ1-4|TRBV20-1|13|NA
TGCAGTGCTGCGGACAGTCTGAATGAAAAACTGTTTTTT
CSAADSLNEKLFF
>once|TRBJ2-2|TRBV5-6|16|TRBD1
TGTGCCAGCAGCTCCATAGACAGGGGTGACACCGGGGAGCTGTTTTTT
CASSSIDRGDTGELFF
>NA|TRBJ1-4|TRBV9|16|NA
TGTGCCAGCAGCGCAGCCGTCAGAACAACTAATGAAAAACTGTTTTTT
CASSAAVRTTNEKLFF
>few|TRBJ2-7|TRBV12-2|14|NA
TGTGCAAGTCCTCACGGACAGGGGGGCTACGAGCAGTACTTC
CASPHGQGGYEQYF
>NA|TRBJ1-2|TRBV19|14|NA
TGTGCCAGTAGCCTCGGGCCCACCAACTATGGCTACACCTTC
CASSLGPTNYGYTF
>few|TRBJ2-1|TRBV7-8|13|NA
TGTGCCAGCAGCTTAGACTCGCCAGGGCAGCAGTTCTTC
CASSLDSPGQQFF
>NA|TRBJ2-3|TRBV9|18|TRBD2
TGTGCCAGCAGCGCGGGACTAGCGGGATCCCTTAGCACAGATACGCAGTATTTT
CASSAGLAGSLSTDTQYF
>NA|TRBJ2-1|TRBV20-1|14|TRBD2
TGCAGTGCTAGATACGGGAGGGCCCGGAATGAGCAGTTCTTC
CSARYGRARNEQFF
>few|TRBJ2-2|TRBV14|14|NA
TGTGCCAGCAGTAATAGAGGTGGTACCGGGGAGCTGTTTTTT
CASSNRGGTGELFF
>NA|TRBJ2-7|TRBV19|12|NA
TGTGCCAGTAGTGTAGGGGACTACGAGCAGTACTTC
CASSVGDYEQYF
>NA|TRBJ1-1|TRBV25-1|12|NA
TGTGCCAGCAGAGACGGGAACACTGAAGCTTTCTTT
CASRDGNTEAFF
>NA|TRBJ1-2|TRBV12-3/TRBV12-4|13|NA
TGTGCCAGCAGTCCCCGTAGGGGTGGTGGCTACACCTTC
CASSPRRGGGYTF